This section outlines one TCR beta chain sequence together with its context. The record originates from a study of OX40 agonist ivuxolimab in advanced cancers. Some clones are missing from TCRdb's copy, which holds only in-frame ones; the method was immunoSEQ multiplex PCR. The sample shows approximately 12,000 clones, approximately 84% of them seen only once. Trimming left V 9 bases short and J 0 bases short, with 10 bases between. The CDR3 consists of 13 residues. Germline V gives CDR1 SNHLY, CDR2 FYNNEI. This clonotype was obtained from an adult with an advanced solid tumor such as melanoma, head and neck, liver or kidney cancer. V gene TRBV2 combines with J gene TRBJ2-3; possibly TRBD2 for D (5 bases). The sequencing used CD4+ or CD8+ T cells sorted from blood, collected in a trial of the OX40 agonist ivuxolimab. The CDR3 region has the DNA TGTGCCAGGGAACTAGAGAGCACAGATACGCAGTATTTT. This codes for CARELESTDTQYF.